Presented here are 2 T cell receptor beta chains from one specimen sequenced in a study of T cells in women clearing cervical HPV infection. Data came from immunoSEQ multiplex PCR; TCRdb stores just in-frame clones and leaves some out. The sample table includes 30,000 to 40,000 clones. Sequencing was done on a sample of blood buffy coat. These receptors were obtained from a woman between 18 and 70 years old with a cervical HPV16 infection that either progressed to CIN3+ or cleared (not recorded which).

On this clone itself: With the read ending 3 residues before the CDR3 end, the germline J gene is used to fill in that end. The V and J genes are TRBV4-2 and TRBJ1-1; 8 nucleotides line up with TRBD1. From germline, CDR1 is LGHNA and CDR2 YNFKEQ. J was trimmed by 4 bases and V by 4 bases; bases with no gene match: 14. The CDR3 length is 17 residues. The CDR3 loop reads CASSLYTGGRGATEAFF. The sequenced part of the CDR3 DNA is TGTGCCAGCAGCCTGTATACAGGGGGAAGAGGGGCCACTGAA.

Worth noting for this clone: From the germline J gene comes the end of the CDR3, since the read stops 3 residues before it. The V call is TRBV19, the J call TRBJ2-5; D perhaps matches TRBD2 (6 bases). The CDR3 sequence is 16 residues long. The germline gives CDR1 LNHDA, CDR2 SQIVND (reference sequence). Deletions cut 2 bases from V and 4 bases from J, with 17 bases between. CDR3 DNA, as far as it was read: TGTGCCAGTAGTATAACTAGCCCGGCAGGTGGAGAGACC. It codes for CASSITSPAGGET. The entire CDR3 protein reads CASSITSPAGGETQYF.